Given below is one TCR beta chain in context. The CDR3 runs to 14 residues. The V gene's germline CDR1 is SGHTA and CDR2 FQGNSA. V was trimmed by 5 bases and J by 3 bases, leaving 12 bases between them. The data belong to a study of PD-1 blockade in classical Hodgkin lymphoma. Assay: immunoSEQ multiplex PCR; the TCRdb copy retains only in-frame clones and omits some. The table lists tens of thousands of clones, approximately 80% of them singletons. As for time point: cycle 4 day 1 (C4D1), after more than five weeks of nivolumab. With no exception, relapse followed autologous stem cell transplantation in all patients, and brentuximab vedotin exposure varied.

The sequence was collected from a human donor with classical Hodgkin lymphoma. This chain uses TRBV7-2 with TRBJ2-3; D uncertain. Sample: peripheral blood mononuclear cells (PBMCs), taken before the fourth cycle of nivolumab. CDR3 region: CASSPQSGTDTQYF. For the CDR3, the DNA is TGTGCCAGCAGCCCCCAATCCGGGACAGATACGCAGTATTTT. Combining the CDR3 with reference TRBV7-2 and TRBJ2-3 gives the whole variable domain GAGVSQSPSNKVTEKGKDVELRCDPISGHTALYWYRQSLGQGLEFLIYFQGNSAPDKSGLPSDRFSAERTGGSVSTLTIQRTQQEDSAVYLCASSPQSGTDTQYFGPGTRLTVL.